The entry below gives a single TCR beta chain sequence along with its context. What antigen it recognizes has not been identified. Qualities for individual bases were not recorded, and no much larger clone is one base off. V and J lose 3 bases and 6 bases, and a span of 12 bases separates them. In the germline V gene (reference sequence), CDR1 corresponds to MNHEY and CDR2 to SMNVEV. The CDR3 spans 13 residues, from the cysteine through the phenylalanine. This entry keeps only the CDR3 DNA: 39 bases, framed from base 1. The immunoSEQ Assay was the method used to sequence TCRbeta CDR3 regions. After extraction, genomic DNA underwent amplification by bias-controlled multiplex PCR, followed by high-throughput sequencing. In the original analysis: To quantify the absolute abundance of every unique TCRbeta CDR3 region, sequences were collapsed and filtered. T cell fraction was estimated by normalizing TCRbeta template counts to usable DNA, with usable DNA measured through amplification of reference genes found in all nucleated cells. Repertoire TCRs were annotated as SARS-CoV-2-specific by exact matching of V gene, CDR3 amino acid sequence and J gene to a known reactive TCR set. The reference SARS-CoV-2 TCR set came from MIRA and was filtered for enrichment in COVID-19-positive ImmuneCODE repertoires, removing public or cross-reactive TCRs. Drawing on the MIRA antigens, annotated TCRs were analysed further at the level of specific ORF or position within ORF. Breadth was defined as the number of annotated unique rearrangements divided by the total number of unique productive rearrangements, and depth was defined as the summed frequency of the annotated unique rearrangements. Two-sided Wilcoxon rank-sum tests were used to compare TCR breadth between groups. TCRdb took this table from immuneACCESS and kept in-frame rearrangements with V and J called. Such tables lack part of the clones; where checked against another copy, unresolved V genes explain under half of the gap, and the rest is unexplained. For V, J and clone size, that table is used; D and trimming come from the DNA. The sample contains approximately 480,000 clones, around 88% of them found a single time. The top ten hold about 13% of the sample.

This record belongs to a study of Ad26.COV2.S vaccination and SARS-CoV-2 variants (dated by TCRdb to the early 2020s). With respect to the entire study: Donors in the vaccine arm were drawn from COV1001, a phase I-IIa trial of Ad26.COV2.S in healthy adults that was multicentre, randomized, double-blind and placebo-controlled. Dosing of Ad26.COV2.S was intramuscular, at either 5x10^10 or 1x10^11 viral particles, delivered as one shot or as two shots spaced 56 days apart. TCRbeta repertoire sequencing was used to assess the specificity and breadth of SARS-CoV-2-reactive T cell receptors after Ad26.COV2.S vaccination. A total of approximately 30 samples were included in the TCR-sequenced set, comprising roughly 19 Ad26.COV2.S vaccine recipients, 5 placebo recipients and 8 SARS-CoV-2 convalescent individuals. Trial participants were randomized into five groups of five: low-dose or high-dose Ad26.COV2.S given once or twice, or placebo on both occasions. Investigators did not know the trial group allocation while performing experiments and assessing outcomes. What the authors observed across the whole study: The authors noted that the TCR breadth and depth analyses may have underestimated total T cell responses. Substantial breadth of spike-specific CD8+ and CD4+ T cell responses was reported after vaccination. Compared with placebo recipients, Ad26.COV2.S recipients showed higher spike-specific TCR breadth (P = 0.0014). The study was not powered to compare responses between vaccine doses or regimens. Comparable non-spike TCR breadth was observed between vaccine and placebo recipients, consistent with only spike being contained in the vaccine.

The sample's treatment or condition label, decoded: roughly 20 received Ad26.COV2.S at low or high dose, single or two shots; several received placebo; per-sample allocation not given. Repertoires of vaccine and placebo recipients were sequenced from samples collected on day 63 after the first injection. Between 29 July and 7 August 2020, Cohort 1b enrolled 20 to 30 adults aged 18-55 years at one site in Boston, USA. Ad26.COV2.S was a replication-incompetent adenovirus type 26 vector that expressed a prefusion-stabilized SARS-CoV-2 spike protein derived from the original Wuhan strain. This sequence was found in a person between 18 and 65 years old who received the Ad26.COV2.S COVID-19 vaccine or a placebo. The sequencing here drew on peripheral blood, taken in a trial of Ad26.COV2.S vaccine versus placebo. Rearrangement joined TRBV27 to TRBJ2-7; the D call could be TRBD1 or TRBD2, with each sharing 5 bases. The CDR3 is CASSFLGTPEQYF. The sequenced DNA: TGTGCCAGCAGTTTTCTCGGGACCCCCGAGCAGTACTTC.